This TCR beta chain comes out of a study of CD8 T cells in ankylosing spondylitis. A note on this clonotype: Its antigen is unidentified.

TCRdb itself ran the 5' RACE reads through MiXCR, one entry per CDR3 protein. Of around 890,000 distinct CDR3 sequences listed, roughly 12% are singletons. Study-wide points: Seven to nine highly homologous variants formed a TCR beta motif that appeared characteristic of ankylosing spondylitis blood.

The TCR was taken from a male donor with ankylosing spondylitis. Input material: blood, either unsorted or a sorted T cell fraction (not recorded which).

The CDR3 coding sequence is TGTGCCATCAGTGAATATCAGGGTGACACTGAAGCTTTCTTT. It is translated as CAISEYQGDTEAFF. This rearrangement joins TRBV10-3 to TRBJ1-1, with a tentative D call TRBD1 (5 bases). Trimming took off 3 bases at V and 3 bases at J, with 11 bases between the two ends. This CDR3 is 14 amino acids long. Germline V lookup: CDR1 ENHRY, CDR2 SYGVKD.